Described below is a single TCR beta chain sequence and its context. This clone has more than one count but fewer than ten. This receptor's antigen is unknown. No base-level quality is on record; no much larger clone is a single base apart. TCRbeta CDR3 regions were amplified from genomic DNA using the immunoSEQ Assay, a bias-controlled multiplex PCR. The source study handled its data this way. The number of nucleated cells in each sample was estimated by amplification of reference gene primers within the assay. Sequence reads were collapsed and filtered to measure the absolute abundance of every unique TCRbeta CDR3 rearrangement. For each sample, productive Simpson clonality was calculated as the square root of Simpson's diversity index across productive rearrangements. This is the immuneACCESS table as TCRdb keeps it, with only in-frame sequences that have V and J called. A part of the clones is gone; compared with another copy, unresolved V genes explain less than half, and the rest is unexplained. D and trimming come from the DNA, and the V and J calls and clone size come from that table. This sample lists about 200,000 clones; 80% to 90% were detected once. Of the sample, roughly 4% is held by the ten largest clones.

Participants in the prospective study were enrolled through a virtual design, were aged 18 to 89 years, and lived in approximately 25 United States geographic areas. In the prospective study, participants were assigned to cohorts based on the clinical history participants reported in a screening survey and a study questionnaire. A participant counted as exposed if, within 2 weeks of entering the study, that participant had been in contact with someone who had a PCR-confirmed or clinician-diagnosed COVID-19 case. In the prospective study, mobile phlebotomists collected whole blood, serum and a nasopharyngeal or oropharyngeal swab from each participant. Prospective study participants could optionally give additional blood draws and questionnaires over an approximately 2-month period. Before DNA extraction, prospective study blood samples were shipped either frozen or at room temperature. These data belong to a study of blood T cell repertoires in COVID-19 (dated by TCRdb to 2018 to 2021). Broadly, across the study: Collaborator samples came from the United States, Italy and Spain and covered acute and convalescent phases of COVID-19. The material from the prospective study consisted of cDNA or gDNA derived from T cells, B-cell-depleted T cells, or PBMCs. The dataset comprised deeply sampled blood TCRbeta repertoires from subjects exposed to, actively infected with, or recovered from COVID-19. A freely available public database, intended as a resource for researchers studying the immune response to SARS-CoV-2, is where the repertoires were released. Samples came from the ongoing ImmuneRACE study (first 160 participants) plus 1,254 subjects from 6 global collaborators. Sample metadata almost always included a de-identified subject ID, COVID-19 status, age in years and sex. HLA class I and class II types, where available, came from metadata supplied by the sample provider rather than from assay-based typing. Results the study describes overall, beyond this receptor: The amount of clinical and demographic metadata varied by source and participant and was provided uncurated.

From the cysteine through the phenylalanine, the CDR3 covers 14 amino acids. Kept here is only the CDR3 DNA, which spans 42 bases and is read in frame from base 1. The germline V gene supplies CDR1 MGHRA and CDR2 YSYEKL. For this chain, trimming is 1 base at the V end and 4 bases at the J end, and the number of junction bases without a gene match is 3. Material: PBMCs or T cells enriched from blood (not recorded which). This clonotype originated in a woman in her 30s who had been exposed to COVID-19. The sequence joins TRBV4-1 to TRBJ1-1; the central 7 bases match TRBD1. The DNA reads as follows: TGCGCCAGCAGCCAAGCGAGGACAGGCACTGAAGCTTTCTTT. Its amino acids are CASSQARTGTEAFF.